The entry below gives a single T cell receptor (beta chain) sequence along with its context. Assay: immunoSEQ multiplex PCR; the TCRdb copy retains only in-frame clones and omits some. The table lists about 89,000 clones, about 89% of them singletons. This entry is derived from a study of control samples from healthy donors and cancer patients. The CDR3 contains 16 residues. The V end was cut by 2 bases, the J end by 1 base, with 13 bases between. Germline V gene sequence: CDR1 KGHSH, CDR2 LQKENI. The chain links TRBV18 to TRBJ2-3, with D unresolved. The clonotype was recovered from a man aged 25 to 40 in good health. Specimen: blood. The DNA of the CDR3 is TGTGCCAGCTCACCAAATCTCCCGCAGGGCACAGATACGCAGTATTTT. Amino acids: CASSPNLPQGTDTQYF.